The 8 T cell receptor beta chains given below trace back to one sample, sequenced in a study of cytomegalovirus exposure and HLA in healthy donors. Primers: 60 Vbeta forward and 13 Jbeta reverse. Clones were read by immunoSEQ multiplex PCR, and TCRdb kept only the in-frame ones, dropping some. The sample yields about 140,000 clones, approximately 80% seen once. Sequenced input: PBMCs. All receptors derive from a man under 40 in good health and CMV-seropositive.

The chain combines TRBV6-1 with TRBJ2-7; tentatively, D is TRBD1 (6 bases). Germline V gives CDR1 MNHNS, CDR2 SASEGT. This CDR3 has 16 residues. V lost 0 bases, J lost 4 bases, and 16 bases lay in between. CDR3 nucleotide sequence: TGTGCCAGCAGTGAAGCGCGGCAGGGGTTATCGTACGAGCAGTACTTC. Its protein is CASSEARQGLSYEQYF.

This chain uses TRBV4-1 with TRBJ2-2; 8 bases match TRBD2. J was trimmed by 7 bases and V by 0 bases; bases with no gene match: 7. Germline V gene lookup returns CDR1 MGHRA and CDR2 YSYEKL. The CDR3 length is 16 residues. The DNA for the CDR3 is TGCGCCAGCAGCCAAGATCCGGGAGGGCGGAGCGGGGAGCTGTTTTTT. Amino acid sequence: CASSQDPGGRSGELFF.

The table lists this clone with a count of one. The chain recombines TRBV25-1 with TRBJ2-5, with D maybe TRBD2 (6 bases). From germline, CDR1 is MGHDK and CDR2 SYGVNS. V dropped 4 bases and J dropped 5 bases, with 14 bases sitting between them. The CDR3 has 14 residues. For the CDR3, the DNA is TGTGCCAGCAGTGCTCGGGGGATTCGGGAGACCCAGTACTTC. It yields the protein CASSARGIRETQYF.

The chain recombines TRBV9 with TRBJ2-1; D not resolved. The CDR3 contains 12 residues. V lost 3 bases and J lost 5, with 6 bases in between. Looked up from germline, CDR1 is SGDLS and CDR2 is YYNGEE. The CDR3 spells CASSAQNNEQFF. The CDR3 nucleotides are TGTGCCAGCAGCGCCCAGAACAATGAGCAGTTCTTC.

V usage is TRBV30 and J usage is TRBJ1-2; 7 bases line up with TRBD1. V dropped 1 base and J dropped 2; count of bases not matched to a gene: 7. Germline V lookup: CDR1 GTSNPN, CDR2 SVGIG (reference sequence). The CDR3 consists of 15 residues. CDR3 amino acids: CAWSAPGTVNYGYTF. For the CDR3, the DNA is TGTGCCTGGAGTGCACCTGGGACAGTAAACTATGGCTACACCTTC. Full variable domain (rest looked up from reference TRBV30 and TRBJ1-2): SQTIHQWPATLVQPVGSPLSLECTVEGTSNPNLYWYRQAAGRGLQLLFYSVGIGQISSEVPQNLSASRPQDRQFILSSKKLLLSDSGFYLCAWSAPGTVNYGYTFGSGTRLTVV.

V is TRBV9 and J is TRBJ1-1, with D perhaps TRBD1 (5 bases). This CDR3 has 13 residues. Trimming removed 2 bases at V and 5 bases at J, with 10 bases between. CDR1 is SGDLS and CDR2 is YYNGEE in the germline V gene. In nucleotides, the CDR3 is TGTGCCAGCAGCGTCGGGGGTAGTACTGAAGCTTTCTTT. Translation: CASSVGGSTEAFF.

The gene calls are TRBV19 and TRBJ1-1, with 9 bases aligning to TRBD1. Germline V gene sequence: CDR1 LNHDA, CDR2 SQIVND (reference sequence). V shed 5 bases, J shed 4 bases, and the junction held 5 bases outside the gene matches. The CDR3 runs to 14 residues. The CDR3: CASSGRTGATEAFF. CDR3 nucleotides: TGTGCCAGTAGTGGGAGGACAGGGGCCACTGAAGCTTTCTTT.

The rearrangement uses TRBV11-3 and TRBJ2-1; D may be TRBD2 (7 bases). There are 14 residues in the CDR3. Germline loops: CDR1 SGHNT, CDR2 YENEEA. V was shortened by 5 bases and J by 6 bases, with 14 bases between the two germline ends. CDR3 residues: CASSPRGGGNEQFF. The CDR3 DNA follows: TGTGCCAGCAGCCCTAGGGGGGGAGGCAATGAGCAGTTCTTC.